This T cell receptor (beta chain) derives from a study of graft-versus-host responses after intestinal transplantation (dated by TCRdb to the early 2020s). Background for the entire study: Recipients received multivisceral, liver-intestinal, or isolated intestinal transplants. Every recipient was given anti-thymocyte globulin induction, then maintenance tacrolimus and steroids for two to three years. After intestinal transplantation, graft-versus-host and host-versus-graft alloreactive T cell clones were followed in the graft, circulation and bone marrow using bulk TCR-beta CDR3 sequencing. To identify alloreactive clones, pre-transplant mixed lymphocyte reaction products were sequenced and then compared with unstimulated pre-transplant donor and recipient T cells. The cohort enrolled around 23 intestinal transplant recipients including one retransplant, and a few patients lacking pretransplant specimens were excluded. Donor T cell macrochimerism was defined as a peak of at least 4% donor T cells among recipient peripheral blood mononuclear cells. Samples from three later patients were sequenced in-house on an Illumina MiSeq with MiXCR processing rather than by the commercial service. The full study reports these points: In patients with donor T cell macrochimerism, the allografts had high GvH to HvG T cell clonal ratios. GvH clones turned up in recipient bone marrow, with some appearing earlier in ileal mucosa or blood, a pattern consistent with an intestinal mucosal origin. Peak levels of circulating GvH clones were associated with declines in HvG clones early after transplant. Conclusions were limited by the relatively low number and heterogeneity of intestinal transplant patients.

On this clone itself: Its antigen is currently not known. Qualities for individual bases were not recorded, and no much larger clone is one base off.

Preparation of the library involved the immunoSEQ multiplex PCR assay. For most patients, genomic DNA was isolated with the Qiagen DNeasy Blood and Tissue Kit and sent frozen to Adaptive Biotechnologies for TCR sequencing. High-throughput TCR-beta CDR3 sequencing of genomic DNA from most patients was performed by Adaptive Biotechnologies. Processing in the source paper ran as follows. TCR sequencing data for approximately 17 patients were retrieved from Adaptive's ImmunoSEQ software; three other patients were processed with MiXCR and VDJtools. To correct CD4 versus CD8 sorting errors, sequences present in both subsets at a frequency ratio below 5:1 were removed. Because the origin of CDR3 nucleotide sequences shared between donor and recipient could not be assigned, those sequences were removed. To count as alloreactive, a clone needed at least 2-fold expansion over unstimulated cells and a minimum CFSE-low frequency of 0.002% (template counts) or 0.001% (read counts). Clones were considered mappable if detected in sequenced pre-transplant spleen, lymph node, or MLR CFSE-low populations of the donor or recipient. Cumulative frequency of alloreactive clones was calculated as a percentage of all sequences weighted by copy number. TCRdb took this table from immuneACCESS and kept in-frame rearrangements with V and J called. Such tables lack part of the clones; where checked against another copy, unresolved V genes explain under half of the gap, and the rest is unexplained. V, J and clone size reflect that table, while D and trimming were determined from the DNA. The sample yields about 39,000 clones; 85% to 95% were counted once. Roughly a fifth of the sample rests with the top ten.

According to the study, the label for this sample's time point signals: cells obtained before transplantation from donor or recipient. CD3+CD4+ and CD3+CD8+ populations were FACS-sorted from unstimulated pre-transplant donor and recipient cells taken from spleen or lymph nodes. The sequenced sample was unstimulated CD8+ T cells sorted from spleen or lymph node cells, obtained before transplant. This TCR was sampled from a human donor who was the organ donor for an intestinal transplant.

The DNA reads TGTGCCAGCAGTTCCTGGTTCGGAGGGAATGAGCAGTTCTTC. The translation is CASSSWFGGNEQFF. This receptor chain uses TRBV28 and TRBJ2-1; the best D guess is TRBD2, with 6 bases matching. The CDR3 contains 14 residues, cysteine and phenylalanine counted. CDR3 DNA is the only sequence kept; it has 42 bases, read in frame from the first base. Via the germline V gene, CDR1 is MDHEN and CDR2 SYDVKM. V loses 4 bases, J loses 7 bases, and the germline ends lie 14 bases apart.